This record looks at one T cell receptor beta chain sequence and its context. Its antigen is currently unknown. Profiled with immunoSEQ multiplex PCR; TCRdb holds only in-frame clones, not every one. The top ten hold approximately 3% of the sample, which has approximately 180,000 clones, 90% seen once. The data stem from a study of T cell responses to AZD1222 COVID-19 vaccine. At the level of the study: The study pooled second doses at about 4 or about 12 weeks.

V lost 5 bases to trimming and J lost 4 bases, with 14 bases between them. The CDR3 consists of 14 residues. The germline CDR1 and CDR2 sequences are WNHNN and SYGVQD (reference sequence). Overall study results and limits: Baseline seropositivity characterized only a handful of AZD1222 recipients. The CD4 TCRs associated with vaccination extended across spike and predominated at 160-218 and 743-854.

The sample here was peripheral blood, taken on day 0 of AZD1222 vaccination. The chain uses TRBV10-1 and TRBJ1-2; possible D gene TRBD1, 6 bases. The clonotype originates from an adult in good health. This chain's CDR3 is CASSLEQGFYGYTF. The DNA for the CDR3 is TGCGCCAGCAGTCTGGAACAGGGATTCTATGGCTACACCTTC.